These T cell receptor beta chains were read from a single sample in a study of T cell responses to AZD1222 COVID-19 vaccine. The repertoire was sequenced with immunoSEQ multiplex PCR; TCRdb's copy has only in-frame clones and lacks some. The table lists under 150,000 clones, around 94% of them singletons. The sequenced sample was peripheral blood, obtained 28 days after the second AZD1222 dose. The receptors were gathered from an adult who received the AZD1222 COVID-19 vaccine. Both conserved end residues are part of each CDR3. The D gene is left open where the match is weak. Clone size is shown for a subset of rows, as once, few, many or a class of expanded clone.

v_call: TRBV5-1
d_call: -
j_call: TRBJ2-5
cdr3_length: 14
clone_size: -
cdr3_nt: TGCGCCAGCAGCACCAGTCCAGCCCAAGAGACCCAGTACTTC
cdr3_aa: CASSTSPAQETQYF

v_call: TRBV12-5
d_call: -
j_call: TRBJ2-7
cdr3_length: 11
clone_size: -
cdr3_nt: TGTGCTAGTGGTTCGGGCTACGAGCAGTACTTC
cdr3_aa: CASGSGYEQYF

v_call: TRBV6-6
d_call: -
j_call: TRBJ1-2
cdr3_length: 16
clone_size: -
cdr3_nt: TGTGCCAGCAGTTACCACGTCGGGGGAGCGAACTATGGCTACACCTTC
cdr3_aa: CASSYHVGGANYGYTF

v_call: TRBV2
d_call: -
j_call: TRBJ2-7
cdr3_length: 12
clone_size: -
cdr3_nt: TGTGCCAGCACTGGAGTTTTCGACGAGCAGTACTTC
cdr3_aa: CASTGVFDEQYF

v_call: TRBV7-9
d_call: -
j_call: TRBJ1-1
cdr3_length: 10
clone_size: -
cdr3_nt: TGTGCCGGGGGGAACACTGAAGCTTTCTTT
cdr3_aa: CAGGNTEAFF

v_call: TRBV7-2
d_call: -
j_call: TRBJ1-1
cdr3_length: 15
clone_size: -
cdr3_nt: TGTGCCAGCAGCCCGAGAGACAGCTACTACACTGAAGCTTTCTTT
cdr3_aa: CASSPRDSYYTEAFF

v_call: TRBV19
d_call: TRBD2
j_call: TRBJ2-2
cdr3_length: 16
clone_size: -
cdr3_nt: TGTGCCAGTACCCTCGTAGCGGGGGGGAGCACCGGGGAGCTGTTTTTT
cdr3_aa: CASTLVAGGSTGELFF

v_call: TRBV19
d_call: -
j_call: TRBJ1-3
cdr3_length: 16
clone_size: once
cdr3_nt: TGTGCCACCCTTGACCGAATTGAGAGCTCTGGAAACACCATATATTTT
cdr3_aa: CATLDRIESSGNTIYF

v_call: TRBV12-3/TRBV12-4
d_call: -
j_call: TRBJ1-1
cdr3_length: 13
clone_size: -
cdr3_nt: TGTGCCAGCAGCCAGGGATTGAACACTGAAGCTTTCTTT
cdr3_aa: CASSQGLNTEAFF

v_call: TRBV14
d_call: -
j_call: TRBJ2-1
cdr3_length: 17
clone_size: -
cdr3_nt: TGTGCCAGCAGCCTTGAAGAGGGGGGGATTTTCGACAATGAGCAGTTCTTC
cdr3_aa: CASSLEEGGIFDNEQFF

v_call: TRBV5-4
d_call: -
j_call: TRBJ1-1
cdr3_length: 14
clone_size: -
cdr3_nt: TGTGCCAGCAGCTTGGCTGGGGGAGGCACTGAAGCTTTCTTT
cdr3_aa: CASSLAGGGTEAFF

v_call: TRBV19
d_call: -
j_call: TRBJ1-4
cdr3_length: 15
clone_size: -
cdr3_nt: TGTGCCAGTAGTCCCAGGCGAGGGATTAATGAAAAACTGTTTTTT
cdr3_aa: CASSPRRGINEKLFF

v_call: TRBV6-4
d_call: -
j_call: TRBJ2-1
cdr3_length: 11
clone_size: -
cdr3_nt: TGTGCCAGCAGTGACTCGTATGAGCAGTTCTTC
cdr3_aa: CASSDSYEQFF

v_call: TRBV24-1
d_call: -
j_call: TRBJ2-1
cdr3_length: 15
clone_size: -
cdr3_nt: TGTGCCACCAGTGATACGGGGAGCTCCTACAATGAGCAGTTCTTC
cdr3_aa: CATSDTGSSYNEQFF

v_call: TRBV5-6
d_call: TRBD1
j_call: TRBJ1-3
cdr3_length: 16
clone_size: -
cdr3_nt: TGTGCCAGCGGCCGGCGTACAGGGGACTCTGGAAACACCATATATTTT
cdr3_aa: CASGRRTGDSGNTIYF

v_call: TRBV6-5
d_call: -
j_call: TRBJ2-3
cdr3_length: 14
clone_size: -
cdr3_nt: TGTGCCAGCAGTTACTCTCAGAAAACAGATACGCAGTATTTT
cdr3_aa: CASSYSQKTDTQYF

v_call: TRBV15
d_call: TRBD1
j_call: TRBJ1-2
cdr3_length: 15
clone_size: -
cdr3_nt: TGTGCCACCAGCAGAAAAGGGGGCTGGGACTATGGCTACACCTTC
cdr3_aa: CATSRKGGWDYGYTF

v_call: TRBV5-4
d_call: -
j_call: TRBJ1-2
cdr3_length: 13
clone_size: -
cdr3_nt: TGTGCCAGCAGCTTGGCTTCAGGATATGGCTACACCTTC
cdr3_aa: CASSLASGYGYTF

v_call: TRBV2
d_call: -
j_call: TRBJ2-3
cdr3_length: 13
clone_size: -
cdr3_nt: TGTGCCAGCAGCGGGCAGACCACAGATACGCAGTATTTT
cdr3_aa: CASSGQTTDTQYF

v_call: TRBV7-3
d_call: -
j_call: TRBJ2-1
cdr3_length: 16
clone_size: once
cdr3_nt: TGTGCCAGCAGCCCACTAGCCCTAGCCTCCTACAATGAGCAGTTCTTC
cdr3_aa: CASSPLALASYNEQFF

v_call: TRBV19
d_call: TRBD1
j_call: TRBJ1-1
cdr3_length: 16
clone_size: -
cdr3_nt: TGTGCCAGTAGTATTTATCTGGGGACAGGGAGCACTGAAGCTTTCTTT
cdr3_aa: CASSIYLGTGSTEAFF

v_call: TRBV7-7
d_call: -
j_call: TRBJ2-5
cdr3_length: 15
clone_size: -
cdr3_nt: TGTGCCAGCAGCTCGGCCCCCTGGGGGGAAGAGACCCAGTACTTC
cdr3_aa: CASSSAPWGEETQYF

v_call: TRBV27
d_call: TRBD1
j_call: TRBJ1-4
cdr3_length: 16
clone_size: -
cdr3_nt: TGTGCCAGCAGTCCGGGACAGCTTGCAACTAATGAAAAACTGTTTTTT
cdr3_aa: CASSPGQLATNEKLFF

v_call: TRBV7-9
d_call: -
j_call: TRBJ1-3
cdr3_length: 14
clone_size: -
cdr3_nt: TGTGCCAGCAGCCCAGGGGTAACTGGAAACACCATATATTTT
cdr3_aa: CASSPGVTGNTIYF

v_call: TRBV11-2
d_call: TRBD2
j_call: TRBJ2-1
cdr3_length: 16
clone_size: -
cdr3_nt: TGTGCCAGCAGCTTAGAAGCGGGGGGGCCTTATAATGAGCAGTTCTTC
cdr3_aa: CASSLEAGGPYNEQFF

v_call: TRBV7-9
d_call: TRBD1
j_call: TRBJ1-6
cdr3_length: 16
clone_size: -
cdr3_nt: TGTGCCAGCAGCTTAAGGCGGACAGGGAACAATTCACCCCTCCACTTT
cdr3_aa: CASSLRRTGNNSPLHF

v_call: TRBV7-9
d_call: -
j_call: TRBJ2-4
cdr3_length: 13
clone_size: -
cdr3_nt: TGTGCCAGCACCGCCGGGGCAGAAAACATTCAGTACTTC
cdr3_aa: CASTAGAENIQYF

v_call: TRBV2
d_call: -
j_call: TRBJ2-2
cdr3_length: 15
clone_size: -
cdr3_nt: TGTGCCAGCAGTGCTACCCGGGAGACCCCCGGGGAGCTGTTTTTT
cdr3_aa: CASSATRETPGELFF

v_call: TRBV11-2
d_call: -
j_call: TRBJ1-3
cdr3_length: 16
clone_size: few
cdr3_nt: TGTGCCAGCAGCTCCAGTCACCTCTCCTCTGGAAACACCATATATTTT
cdr3_aa: CASSSSHLSSGNTIYF

v_call: TRBV5-1
d_call: TRBD2
j_call: TRBJ2-3
cdr3_length: 15
clone_size: -
cdr3_nt: TGCGCCAGCAGCTCCCTAGCGGGGGCCACAGATACGCAGTATTTT
cdr3_aa: CASSSLAGATDTQYF

v_call: TRBV10-2
d_call: TRBD1
j_call: TRBJ1-4
cdr3_length: 14
clone_size: -
cdr3_nt: TGCGCCAGCAGTGGGCAGGGGGCACGAGAAAAACTGTTTTTT
cdr3_aa: CASSGQGAREKLFF

v_call: TRBV29-1
d_call: -
j_call: TRBJ1-1
cdr3_length: 13
clone_size: -
cdr3_nt: TGCAGCGTTGAGGTCAGGTTGAACACTGAAGCTTTCTTT
cdr3_aa: CSVEVRLNTEAFF

v_call: TRBV4-1
d_call: -
j_call: TRBJ1-2
cdr3_length: 14
clone_size: -
cdr3_nt: TGCGCCAGCAGCCAAGAAGGGACACGCTATGGCTACACCTTC
cdr3_aa: CASSQEGTRYGYTF

v_call: TRBV27
d_call: -
j_call: TRBJ1-2
cdr3_length: 15
clone_size: -
cdr3_nt: TGTGCCAGCAGTCGTGGGAGGGACCTTAACTATGGCTACACCTTC
cdr3_aa: CASSRGRDLNYGYTF

v_call: TRBV14
d_call: -
j_call: TRBJ1-2
cdr3_length: 11
clone_size: -
cdr3_nt: TGTGCCAGCAGTTTCGGACGGGGCTACACCTTC
cdr3_aa: CASSFGRGYTF

v_call: TRBV9
d_call: -
j_call: TRBJ1-3
cdr3_length: 18
clone_size: -
cdr3_nt: TGTGCCAGCAGCGCCTCAGGGTTTGAGGTCGGTGCTGGAAACACCATATATTTT
cdr3_aa: CASSASGFEVGAGNTIYF

v_call: TRBV7-9
d_call: TRBD1
j_call: TRBJ1-2
cdr3_length: 13
clone_size: -
cdr3_nt: TGTGCCAGCAGCTTAGCAGGGGGCGACGGCTACACCTTC
cdr3_aa: CASSLAGGDGYTF

v_call: TRBV5-4
d_call: -
j_call: TRBJ1-1
cdr3_length: 15
clone_size: -
cdr3_nt: TGTGCCAGCAGCCTACCACAGGGATTTGCCACTGAAGCTTTCTTT
cdr3_aa: CASSLPQGFATEAFF

v_call: TRBV28
d_call: TRBD1
j_call: TRBJ2-5
cdr3_length: 20
clone_size: -
cdr3_nt: TGTGCCAGCAGCCTACCGGACAGGCATGGCCCCGAACGTTCTAGAGGGACCCAGTACTTC
cdr3_aa: CASSLPDRHGPERSRGTQYF

v_call: TRBV9
d_call: TRBD2
j_call: TRBJ2-5
cdr3_length: 17
clone_size: -
cdr3_nt: TGTGCCAGCAGCGTAGGTAGCGGGGATGTGTATCAAGAGACCCAGTACTTC
cdr3_aa: CASSVGSGDVYQETQYF

v_call: TRBV2
d_call: -
j_call: TRBJ1-3
cdr3_length: 15
clone_size: -
cdr3_nt: TGTGCCAGCAGGGACAGAGGAGTTGTTGAAAACACCATATATTTT
cdr3_aa: CASRDRGVVENTIYF

v_call: TRBV2
d_call: -
j_call: TRBJ1-2
cdr3_length: 15
clone_size: -
cdr3_nt: TGTGCCAGCACCAAGGACGGGGATTTTGACTATGGCTACACCTTC
cdr3_aa: CASTKDGDFDYGYTF

v_call: TRBV27
d_call: TRBD1
j_call: TRBJ1-5
cdr3_length: 19
clone_size: -
cdr3_nt: TGTGCCAGCAGTTTGCTGAAGCCAGGGGGCCTCTTCAGCAATCAGCCCCAGCATTTT
cdr3_aa: CASSLLKPGGLFSNQPQHF

v_call: TRBV12-3/TRBV12-4
d_call: -
j_call: TRBJ1-2
cdr3_length: 13
clone_size: -
cdr3_nt: TGTGCCGCGGGGGGGAGTGGTAACTATGGCTACACCTTC
cdr3_aa: CAAGGSGNYGYTF

v_call: TRBV5-8
d_call: TRBD1
j_call: TRBJ1-5
cdr3_length: 15
clone_size: -
cdr3_nt: TGTGCCAGCAGCTTGGACAGGGGAAGCAATCAGCCCCAGCATTTT
cdr3_aa: CASSLDRGSNQPQHF

v_call: TRBV4-2
d_call: -
j_call: TRBJ1-5
cdr3_length: 15
clone_size: -
cdr3_nt: TGTGCCAGCAGCCAAGCGGGCCAGGCCGATCAGCCCCAGCATTTT
cdr3_aa: CASSQAGQADQPQHF

v_call: TRBV6-5
d_call: TRBD1
j_call: TRBJ1-1
cdr3_length: 13
clone_size: few
cdr3_nt: TGTGCCAGCAGTCAGGGGGCGCGAACTGAAGCTTTCTTT
cdr3_aa: CASSQGARTEAFF